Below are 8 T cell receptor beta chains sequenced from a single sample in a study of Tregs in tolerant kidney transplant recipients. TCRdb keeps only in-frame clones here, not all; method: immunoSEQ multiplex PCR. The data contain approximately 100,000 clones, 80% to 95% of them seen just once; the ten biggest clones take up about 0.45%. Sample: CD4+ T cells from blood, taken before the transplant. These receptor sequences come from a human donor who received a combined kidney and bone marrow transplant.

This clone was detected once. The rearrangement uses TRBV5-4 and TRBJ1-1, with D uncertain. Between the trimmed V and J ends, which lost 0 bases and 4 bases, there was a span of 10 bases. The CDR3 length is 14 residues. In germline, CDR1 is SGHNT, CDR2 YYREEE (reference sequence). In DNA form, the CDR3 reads TGTGCCAGCAGCTTGGAACGGGTGGGCACTGAAGCTTTCTTT. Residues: CASSLERVGTEAFF. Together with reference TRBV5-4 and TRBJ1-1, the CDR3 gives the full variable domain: ETGVTQSPTHLIKTRGQQVTLRCSSQSGHNTVSWYQQALGQGPQFIFQYYREEENGRGNFPPRFSGLQFPNYSSELNVNALELDDSALYLCASSLERVGTEAFFGQGTRLTVV.

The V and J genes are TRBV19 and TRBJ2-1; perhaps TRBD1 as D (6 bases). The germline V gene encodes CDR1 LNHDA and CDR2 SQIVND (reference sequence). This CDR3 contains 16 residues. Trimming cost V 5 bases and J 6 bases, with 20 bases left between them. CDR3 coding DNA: TGTGCCAGTAGTGTAGGAAACACCGGGACACGCAATGAGCAGTTCTTC. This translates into CASSVGNTGTRNEQFF.

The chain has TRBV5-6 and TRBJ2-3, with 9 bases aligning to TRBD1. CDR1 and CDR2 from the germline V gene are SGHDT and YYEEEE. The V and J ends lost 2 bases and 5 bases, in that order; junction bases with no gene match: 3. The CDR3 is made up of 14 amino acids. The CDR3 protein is CASSFGDRVDTQYF. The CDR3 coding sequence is TGTGCCAGCAGCTTCGGGGACAGGGTAGATACGCAGTATTTT.

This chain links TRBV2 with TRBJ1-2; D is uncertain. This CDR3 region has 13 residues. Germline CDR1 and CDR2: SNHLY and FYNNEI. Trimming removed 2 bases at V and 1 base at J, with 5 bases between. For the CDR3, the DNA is TGTGCCAGCAGTGAAAGAGTTAACTATGGCTACACCTTC. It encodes CASSERVNYGYTF. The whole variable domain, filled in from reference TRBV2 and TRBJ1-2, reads EPEVTQTPSHQVTQMGQEVILRCVPISNHLYFYWYRQILGQKVEFLVSFYNNEISEKSEIFDDQFSVERPDGSNFTLKIRSTKLEDSAMYFCASSERVNYGYTFGSGTRLTVV.

In DNA, the CDR3 is TGTGCCAGCAGCTTGGCAGGGGGCTATGGCTACACCTTC. It codes for CASSLAGGYGYTF. This rearrangement joins TRBV5-6 to TRBJ1-2; 7 positions match TRBD1. The CDR3 contains 13 residues. The trim removed 0 bases at V and 4 bases at J, leaving 0 bases unmatched. Looked up from germline, CDR1 is SGHDT and CDR2 is YYEEEE. Full variable domain (rest looked up from reference TRBV5-6 and TRBJ1-2): DAGVTQSPTHLIKTRGQQVTLRCSPKSGHDTVSWYQQALGQGPQFIFQYYEEEERQRGNFPDRFSGHQFPNYSSELNVNALLLGDSALYLCASSLAGGYGYTFGSGTRLTVV.

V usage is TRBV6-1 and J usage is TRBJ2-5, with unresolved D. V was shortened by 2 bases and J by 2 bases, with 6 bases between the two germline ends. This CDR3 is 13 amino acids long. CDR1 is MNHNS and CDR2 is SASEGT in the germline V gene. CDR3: CASSELLQETQYF. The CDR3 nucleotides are TGTGCCAGCAGTGAACTTTTGCAAGAGACCCAGTACTTC.

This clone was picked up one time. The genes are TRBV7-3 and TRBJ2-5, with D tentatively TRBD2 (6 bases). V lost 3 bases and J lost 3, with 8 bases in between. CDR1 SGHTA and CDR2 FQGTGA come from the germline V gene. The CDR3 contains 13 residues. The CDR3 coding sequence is TGTGCCAGCAGCTTTGGGGGGAAAGAGACCCAGTACTTC. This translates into CASSFGGKETQYF.

In nucleotides, the CDR3 is TGTGCCAGTAGTGTTGGTTCCAGGGGTAATTCACCCCTCCACTTT. It yields the protein CASSVGSRGNSPLHF. This chain joins TRBV19 and TRBJ1-6; TRBD1 might be the D (6 bases). The V gene lost 5 bases and the J gene lost 6 bases, with 14 bases spanning the gap. The CDR3 extends over 15 amino acids. CDR1 and CDR2 from the germline V gene are LNHDA and SQIVND (reference sequence).